The TCR beta chain described here comes from a study of blood T cell repertoires in COVID-19. In the study overall: The samples span acute and convalescent COVID-19 from the United States, Italy and Spain. Sources were T cells, B-cell-depleted T cells, or PBMCs; the material itself was cDNA or gDNA.

This clone was seen only once. Per the original data handling: The authors estimated nucleated cell counts from reference gene primer amplification. The assay was immunoSEQ multiplex PCR, and TCRdb's table has in-frame clones only and misses some. V, J and clone size reflect that table, while D and trimming were determined from the DNA. The sample holds 25,000 to 30,000 clones, around 89% seen once. Per germline, CDR1 SGHTA and CDR2 FQGNSA. V was pared by 5 bases and J by 2 bases, with 7 bases of the junction left unmatched. The CDR3 is 16 residues long. The V and J genes are TRBV7-2 and TRBJ2-2; 8 bases map to TRBD2. The receptor was derived from a man in his sixties or seventies with acute or convalescent COVID-19. Sequencing was done on a sample of peripheral blood. The CDR3 DNA reads TGTGCCAGCAGCCCCCCCAGCGGGAGAAACACCGGGGAGCTGTTTTTT. Its protein is CASSPPSGRNTGELFF.